The clone carrying this TCR beta chain came up once. This sample stems from a study of blood T cell repertoires in COVID-19. About the research overall: Collection of acute and convalescent COVID-19 samples took place in the United States, Italy and Spain. PBMCs, B-cell-depleted T cells, or T cells were the source of the cDNA or gDNA that made up the material.

Source study methods: Reference gene primer amplification gave estimated nucleated cell counts. Clones were read by immunoSEQ multiplex PCR, and TCRdb kept only the in-frame ones, dropping some. V, J and clone size derive from that table, while D and trimming were established from the DNA sequence. The table has about 46,000 clones, 70% to 90% seen once; the top ten hold about a sixth. J gave up 6 bases and V 0 bases, and 2 bases lay outside the gene matches. The length of the CDR3 is 13 residues. Germline CDR1 is SGHRS and CDR2 is YFSETQ. The genes are TRBV5-1 and TRBJ1-1; 7 bases agree with TRBD1. Sequenced material: peripheral blood. This clonotype was obtained from a human donor in a cohort sampled during active COVID-19. The donor label of this sample is uncertain. This CDR3 reads CASSLGGQSEAFF. The CDR3 bases are TGCGCCAGCAGCTTGGGGGGACAGTCTGAAGCTTTCTTT.